This T cell receptor beta chain was retrieved from a study of blood T cell repertoires in COVID-19. Study-level information: PBMCs, B-cell-depleted T cells, or T cells provided the cDNA or gDNA that made up the material.

This CDR3 contains 16 residues. CDR1 and CDR2 from the germline V gene are SGHVS and FQNEAQ. J lost 4 bases, V lost 5 bases, and 10 bases had no gene match. How the authors handled the data: Amplifying reference gene primers gave estimates of nucleated cell counts. Sequencing was performed with immunoSEQ multiplex PCR; in TCRdb, only in-frame clones are kept and a portion is missing. The DNA gave D and trimming, while V, J and clone size come from that table. The sample shows 110,000 or so clones, 75% to 90% of them seen only once. The source is a man aged 65 to 85 with active or convalescent COVID-19. The sample comprised peripheral blood. V gene TRBV7-8 combines with J gene TRBJ2-3, with 9 nucleotides matching TRBD2. In DNA form, the CDR3 reads TGTGCCAGCAGCCCCCAACGCGGGAGGGCCTCAGATACGCAGTATTTT. Its protein product is CASSPQRGRASDTQYF.